The 27 T cell receptor beta chains below all came from one sample that was sequenced in a study of CD8 T cells in Susac syndrome. With random hexamers, roughly 0.5 to 1 ug RNA was reverse transcribed. MiXCR was run by TCRdb on the immunoSEQ multiplex PCR reads, yielding one entry per CDR3 protein. Of 150,000 to 200,000 distinct CDR3 sequences listed, around 95% were seen once; the top ten hold 0.075% to 0.1%. Input material: CD4+ T cells from PBMCs. Receptor source: a human donor with Susac syndrome.

The chain links TRBV9 to TRBJ2-2; D may be TRBD2 (5 bases). V lost 1 base and J 0 bases, leaving 16 bases between the germline ends. Germline CDR1 and CDR2: SGDLS and YYNGEE. The CDR3 runs to 18 residues. CDR3 sequence (DNA): TGTGCCAGCAGCGTAAGCCCTTCACTAGGCCCGAACACCGGGGAGCTGTTTTTT. It yields the protein CASSVSPSLGPNTGELFF.

The chain has TRBV9 and TRBJ1-4, with D hard to call. CDR3 length: 15 residues. V shed 4 bases and J shed 0 bases, with 10 bases lying between them. Germline V CDR1 and CDR2: SGDLS, YYNGEE. The chain's CDR3 is CASSPRSATNEKLFF. The CDR3 bases are TGTGCCAGCAGCCCGCGGTCAGCAACTAATGAAAAACTGTTTTTT.

The chain combines TRBV11-2 with TRBJ1-2; TRBD1 matches 12 bases. Trimming took 3 bases from V and 7 from J; bases not matched to a gene: 6. Germline V gene lookup returns CDR1 SGHAT and CDR2 FQNNGV. The CDR3 runs to 15 residues. The DNA for the CDR3 is TGTGCCAGCAGCTTCATGGGACAGGGGGCGCCTGGCTACACCTTC. This codes for CASSFMGQGAPGYTF.

The chain uses TRBV6-2 or TRBV6-3 and TRBJ2-7; D possibly corresponds to TRBD1 (5 bases). The CDR3 has 11 residues. The V gene's germline CDR1 is MNHEY and CDR2 SVGEGT. Trimming left V 5 bases short and J 7 bases short, with 9 bases between. This CDR3 is CASSIYREQYF. The CDR3 DNA is TGTGCCAGCAGTATATACAGGGAGCAGTACTTC.

V and J are TRBV30 and TRBJ1-2, with D possibly matching TRBD1 (6 bases). V lost 3 bases and J lost 5, with 10 bases in between. The germline gives CDR1 GTSNPN, CDR2 SVGIG (reference sequence). The CDR3 length is 12 residues. This chain's CDR3 is CAWRQGAYGYTF. CDR3 nucleotides: TGTGCCTGGAGACAGGGCGCTTATGGCTACACCTTC.

The chain uses TRBV4-2 and TRBJ1-5; D gene uncertain. Germline V gene data show CDR1 as LGHNA and CDR2 as YNFKEQ. The CDR3 runs to 13 residues. Trimming pared 0 bases from V and 5 bases from J, leaving 5 bases between. This CDR3 reads CASSQEEDQPQHF. CDR3 nucleotides: TGTGCCAGCAGCCAAGAGGAGGATCAGCCCCAGCATTTT.

The rearrangement joins TRBV6-1 to TRBJ2-3; 13 nucleotides match TRBD2. The J segment lost 6 bases and the V segment lost 6 bases, leaving 12 bases of the junction unmatched. Germline assignment: CDR1 MNHNS and CDR2 SASEGT. This CDR3 spans 17 amino acids. The CDR3 DNA reads as TGTGCCAGCAGACCACTAACTAGCGGGGGGGCCTGGGATACGCAGTATTTT. Its translation is CASRPLTSGGAWDTQYF.

This sequence joins TRBV29-1 and TRBJ1-1, with no clear D. CDR3 size: 14 residues. Trimming removed 6 bases at V and 1 base at J, with 15 bases between. CDR1 is SQVTM and CDR2 is ANQGSEA in the germline V gene. The CDR3 is CSVIGRLTNTEAFF. The CDR3 DNA follows: TGCAGCGTCATCGGACGGCTCACGAACACTGAAGCTTTCTTT.

The rearrangement links TRBV7-2 to TRBJ1-5; 9 bases fit TRBD1. This CDR3 has 15 amino acids. Unmatched junction bases numbered 9, after V lost 5 bases and J lost 7 bases. The V gene's germline CDR1 is SGHTA and CDR2 FQGNSA. CDR3 in DNA: TGTGCCAGCAGCCGATCACAGGGGGCGGAACAGCCCCAGCATTTT. Translated, it gives CASSRSQGAEQPQHF.

The chain links TRBV5-1 to TRBJ2-3, with TRBD1 identical over 8 bases. V lost 4 bases to trimming and J lost 0 bases; unmatched junction nucleotides: 4. Germline CDR1 reads SGHRS; CDR2 reads YFSETQ. The CDR3 covers 15 residues. The CDR3 nucleotides read TGCGCCAGCAGCATTGGGACAGGTAGCACAGATACGCAGTATTTT. Residues: CASSIGTGSTDTQYF.

J is TRBJ2-7 and V is TRBV20-1; D remains ambiguous. With 7 bases removed from V and 3 bases from J, the gap between germline ends came to 13 bases. Germline CDR1 DFQATT, CDR2 SNEGSKA (reference sequence). CDR3 length equals 12 residues. The CDR3 protein is CSVRQQNYEQYF. The CDR3, as DNA: TGCAGTGTGAGGCAGCAGAACTACGAGCAGTACTTC.

The CDR3 DNA reads TGCGCCAGCAGCCCCGCGCATCCAGATACGCAGTATTTT. Residues: CASSPAHPDTQYF. The chain uses TRBV5-1 and TRBJ2-3, with no clear D. V lost 4 bases and J lost 4, with 10 bases in between. This CDR3 is 13 amino acids long. Germline V gives CDR1 SGHRS, CDR2 YFSETQ.

The CDR3 DNA is TGTGCCAGCAGCCAGACGGGACCAGATACGCAGTATTTT. Its translation is CASSQTGPDTQYF. The gene calls are TRBV3-1 and TRBJ2-3; D tentatively reads TRBD1 or TRBD2 (5 bases each). Trimming stripped 3 bases from V and 4 bases from J, with 8 bases between. The CDR3 is 13 amino acids. CDR1 is LGHDT, CDR2 YNNKEL, per germline (reference sequence).

Concerning this clonotype itself: One end of the junction fails to match germline, which may point to a read error. V gene TRBV20-1 combines with J gene TRBJ1-1; 9 bases match TRBD1. Germline V lookup: CDR1 DFQATT, CDR2 SNEGSKA (reference sequence). The length of the CDR3 is 13 residues. CDR3 in DNA: TGCAGTGCGAGGGACAGGGCAGTCACTGGAGCTTTCTTT. Translated: CSARDRAVTGAFF.

V usage is TRBV6-4 and J usage is TRBJ1-1; 7 bases match TRBD1. V lost 4 bases, J lost 4 bases, and 3 bases stayed unmatched. This CDR3 spans 13 amino acids. In germline, CDR1 is MRHNA, CDR2 SNTAGT. The chain's CDR3 is CASSAAGGTEAFF. As DNA, the CDR3 is TGTGCCAGCAGTGCCGCAGGGGGCACTGAAGCTTTCTTT.

The chain uses TRBV19 and TRBJ2-3; D perhaps matches TRBD2 (5 bases). This CDR3 comprises 15 residues. Germline CDR1 reads LNHDA; CDR2 reads SQIVND (reference sequence). Trimming took 4 bases from V and 4 from J, leaving 15 bases between them. Here the CDR3 DNA reads TGTGCCAGTAGTAACCCTCCGGGAAGTTCAGATACGCAGTATTTT. It translates to CASSNPPGSSDTQYF.

This rearrangement joins TRBV6-6 to TRBJ2-1; D unclear. The CDR3 extends over 16 amino acids. V gave up 2 bases and J gave up 8 bases, with 19 bases separating them. The germline gives CDR1 MNHNY, CDR2 SVGAGI (reference sequence). The chain's CDR3 is CASSYERYPLSDEQFF. In nucleotides, the CDR3 is TGTGCCAGCAGTTACGAAAGGTATCCCCTAAGCGATGAGCAGTTCTTC.

This clonotype appeared once. Written as DNA, the CDR3 is TGTGCCAGCAGCCAACCCCAGGGACAGGGCCTGGGAGATACGCAGTATTTT. Its protein product is CASSQPQGQGLGDTQYF. This rearrangement joins TRBV3-1 to TRBJ2-3, with 9 positions matching TRBD1. Germline loops: CDR1 LGHDT, CDR2 YNNKEL (reference sequence). CDR3 length: 17 residues. Germline trimming cut 2 bases from V and 5 bases from J; bases unmatched to any gene: 11.

This clonotype appeared once. The chain is built from TRBV12-3 or TRBV12-4 and TRBJ1-2; TRBD1 might be the D (5 bases). This CDR3 has 15 residues. V dropped 5 bases and J dropped 5 bases, with 18 bases sitting between them. The CDR3 region is CASSPKGVRGYGYTF. The CDR3 nucleotides read TGTGCCAGCAGTCCGAAAGGGGTGCGGGGTTATGGCTACACCTTC.

This sequence joins TRBV7-9 and TRBJ2-2, with D perhaps matching TRBD2 (6 bases). V was trimmed by 3 bases and J by 4 bases, leaving 15 bases between them. CDR1 is SEHNR, CDR2 FQNEAQ, per germline (reference sequence). This CDR3 region has 16 residues. The CDR3 DNA reads TGTGCCAGCAGCTTGTGGAGGGGCAAACCCACCGGGGAGCTGTTTTTT. Translation gives CASSLWRGKPTGELFF.

The chain links TRBV20-1 to TRBJ1-6; 9 bases are a match to TRBD1. Trimming cost V 1 base and J 2 bases; bases outside gene matches: 9. CDR1 DFQATT and CDR2 SNEGSKA come from the germline V gene (reference sequence). The CDR3 is 18 amino acids. CDR3 nucleotides: TGCAGTGCTAGAGGGGGACAGGGTTCTTTAACCTATAATTCACCCCTCCACTTT. Protein: CSARGGQGSLTYNSPLHF.

The chain recombines TRBV9 with TRBJ2-5; D perhaps matches TRBD1 (6 bases). Trimming stripped 0 bases from V and 1 base from J, with 13 bases between. CDR1 and CDR2 from the germline V gene are SGDLS and YYNGEE. This CDR3 spans 16 amino acids. The CDR3 coding sequence is TGTGCCAGCAGCGTAGATCCTCAGGGGCTCCAAGAGACCCAGTACTTC. This encodes CASSVDPQGLQETQYF.

This clonotype was recorded only once. This chain links TRBV15 with TRBJ2-5; 8 positions agree with TRBD2. Per germline, CDR1 LNHNV and CDR2 YYDKDF (reference sequence). J lost 3 bases, V lost 0 bases, and 6 bases had no gene match. This CDR3 contains 16 residues. This chain's CDR3 is CATSRDGRGGKETQYF. The CDR3 region has the DNA TGTGCCACCAGCAGAGATGGACGGGGGGGGAAAGAGACCCAGTACTTC.

The chain is built from TRBV20-1 and TRBJ1-1; D gene unclear. Germline CDR1 is DFQATT and CDR2 is SNEGSKA (reference sequence). The CDR3 sequence is 10 residues long. V was pared by 7 bases and J by 7 bases, with 10 bases between. The CDR3 sequence is CSVLRIEAFF. In nucleotides, the CDR3 is TGCAGTGTTCTCCGCATTGAAGCTTTCTTT.

This chain links TRBV24-1 with TRBJ1-5; TRBD1 agrees at 9 bases. The germline V gene encodes CDR1 KGHDR and CDR2 SFDVKD. V lost 0 bases, J lost 1 base, and 6 bases stayed unmatched. This CDR3 contains 18 residues. CDR3 loop: CATSDLDRGWGSNQPQHF. The CDR3 coding sequence is TGTGCCACCAGTGATTTGGACAGGGGGTGGGGAAGCAATCAGCCCCAGCATTTT.

This chain joins TRBV12-5 and TRBJ2-5, with 11 bases that match TRBD2. Unmatched junction bases numbered 14, after V lost 6 bases and J lost 5 bases. The CDR3 spans 17 residues. Germline V CDR1 and CDR2: LGHNT, FRNRAP. The CDR3 DNA sequence: TGTGCTAGTGGCCCCGGACTAGCGGGCTCCCGGGGGGAGACCCAGTACTTC. Translating gives CASGPGLAGSRGETQYF.

J is TRBJ1-5 and V is TRBV2, with D possibly TRBD1 on 6 matching bases. Trimming shortened V by 2 bases and J by 7 bases, and 12 bases separated the two germline ends. Looked up from germline, CDR1 is SNHLY and CDR2 is FYNNEI. The CDR3 has 14 amino acids. Here the CDR3 reads CASSERTAKQPQHF. CDR3 nucleotide sequence: TGTGCCAGCAGTGAAAGGACAGCAAAACAGCCCCAGCATTTT.